Listed here is a single T cell receptor beta chain. What it recognizes is unknown. Doses given second, at about 4 or about 12 weeks, were pooled. The data originate from a study of T cell responses to AZD1222 COVID-19 vaccine. With 4 bases clipped from V and 7 bases from J, the junction kept 4 bases outside the gene matches. Germline V CDR1 and CDR2: SGHRS, YFSETQ. The CDR3 covers 15 residues. Study-wide results and caveats: Rises in breadth and depth of Spike-specific TCRs came after two AZD1222 doses. Donors in the cohort were predominantly white British and more often female, and clonal diversity was possibly underestimated.

Using immunoSEQ multiplex PCR, the repertoire was profiled, and TCRdb retains in-frame clones only, with some absent. The sample holds 100,000 to 150,000 clones, 88% seen once. The clonotype was recovered from an adult who received the AZD1222 COVID-19 vaccine. The source material was peripheral blood, sampled 28 days after the second AZD1222 dose. This chain joins TRBV5-1 and TRBJ2-2, with 13 positions matching TRBD2. The CDR3 loop reads CASSGLAGVSGELFF. In DNA, the CDR3 is TGCGCCAGCAGCGGACTAGCGGGAGTGAGCGGGGAGCTGTTTTTT. Variable domain in full (rest from reference TRBV5-1 and TRBJ2-2): KAGVTQTPRYLIKTRGQQVTLSCSPISGHRSVSWYQQTPGQGLQFLFEYFSETQRNKGNFPGRFSGRQFSNSRSEMNVSTLELGDSALYLCASSGLAGVSGELFFGEGSRLTVL.